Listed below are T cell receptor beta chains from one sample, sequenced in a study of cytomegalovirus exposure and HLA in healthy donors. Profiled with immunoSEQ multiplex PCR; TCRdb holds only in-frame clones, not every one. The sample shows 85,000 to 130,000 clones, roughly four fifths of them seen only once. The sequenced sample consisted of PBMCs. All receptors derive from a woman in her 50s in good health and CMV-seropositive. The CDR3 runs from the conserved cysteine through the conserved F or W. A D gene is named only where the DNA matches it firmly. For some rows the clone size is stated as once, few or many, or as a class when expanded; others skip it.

CDR3nt: TGTGCCAGCAGCTTGGGTGGGACAGGGATACTGAACACTGAAGCTTTCTTT; CDR3aa: CASSLGGTGILNTEAFF; v_gene: TRBV5-4; abundance: .; d_gene: TRBD1; j_gene: TRBJ1-1
CDR3nt: TGTGCCATCAGTGCGGTGGGGGGGCGGGAGCAGTACTTC; CDR3aa: CAISAVGGREQYF; v_gene: TRBV10-3; abundance: .; d_gene: .; j_gene: TRBJ2-5
CDR3nt: TGTGCCTGGAGTGTACAACAAGAGACCCAGTACTTC; CDR3aa: CAWSVQQETQYF; v_gene: TRBV30; abundance: .; d_gene: .; j_gene: TRBJ2-5
CDR3nt: TGTGCCAGGGCGCGACGGCGGGGTTCGACAGATACGCAGTATTTT; CDR3aa: CARARRRGSTDTQYF; v_gene: TRBV21-1; abundance: .; d_gene: .; j_gene: TRBJ2-3
CDR3nt: TGTGCCAGTAGTCTCACGGGGCGGGATAGGGGGCAGTTCTTC; CDR3aa: CASSLTGRDRGQFF; v_gene: TRBV19; abundance: .; d_gene: .; j_gene: TRBJ2-1
CDR3nt: TGTGCCAGCAGTTTAGGGTCAGGGGGCCGAGAAAAACTGTTTTTT; CDR3aa: CASSLGSGGREKLFF; v_gene: TRBV28; abundance: .; d_gene: TRBD1; j_gene: TRBJ1-4
CDR3nt: TGTGCCAGCAGTTCCCCGTGGGTTTCGGGGGGCCTTCTTAGCATTCAGTACTTC; CDR3aa: CASSSPWVSGGLLSIQYF; v_gene: TRBV28; abundance: .; d_gene: .; j_gene: TRBJ2-4
CDR3nt: TGTGCCAGCAGCTTGGGACAGGTGGCCACTGAAGCTTTCTTT; CDR3aa: CASSLGQVATEAFF; v_gene: TRBV5-8; abundance: few; d_gene: .; j_gene: TRBJ1-1
CDR3nt: TGTGCCAGCAGTGCGGACAGGGGCCTCTACAATGAGCAGTTCTTC; CDR3aa: CASSADRGLYNEQFF; v_gene: TRBV27; abundance: .; d_gene: TRBD1; j_gene: TRBJ2-1
CDR3nt: TGTGCCAGCAGTTATGCGGGTGATCAGCCCCAGCATTTT; CDR3aa: CASSYAGDQPQHF; v_gene: TRBV6-6; abundance: .; d_gene: .; j_gene: TRBJ1-5
CDR3nt: TGTGCCAGCAGCCCCGGGACTAGCGGGGTCTATGAGCAGTTCTTC; CDR3aa: CASSPGTSGVYEQFF; v_gene: TRBV7-3; abundance: .; d_gene: TRBD2; j_gene: TRBJ2-1
CDR3nt: TGTGCCAGCAGCTTCAAAGGACTCTCGGCCTACGAGCAGTACTTC; CDR3aa: CASSFKGLSAYEQYF; v_gene: TRBV5-4; abundance: .; d_gene: .; j_gene: TRBJ2-7
CDR3nt: TGTGCCAGCAGCCAAGGGACAGGGCCCATCTACGAGCAGTACTTC; CDR3aa: CASSQGTGPIYEQYF; v_gene: TRBV14; abundance: .; d_gene: TRBD1; j_gene: TRBJ2-7
CDR3nt: TGTGCCAGCAGAATTTACAGTAGCTCTGGAAACACCATATATTTT; CDR3aa: CASRIYSSSGNTIYF; v_gene: TRBV28; abundance: .; d_gene: .; j_gene: TRBJ1-3
CDR3nt: TGTGCCAGCAGTTTAGGACCGCAGCCAGGGAATTCACCCCTCCACTTT; CDR3aa: CASSLGPQPGNSPLHF; v_gene: TRBV28; abundance: .; d_gene: .; j_gene: TRBJ1-6
CDR3nt: TGTGCCTCCTCGGAGCGGGTCGGAGAGACCCAGTACTTC; CDR3aa: CASSERVGETQYF; v_gene: TRBV30; abundance: .; d_gene: .; j_gene: TRBJ2-5
CDR3nt: TGTGCCAGCAGTTTAGCCAGGTCACCCCTCCACTTT; CDR3aa: CASSLARSPLHF; v_gene: TRBV28; abundance: .; d_gene: .; j_gene: TRBJ1-6
CDR3nt: TGCGCCAGCAGCTTGCAAGGCGGTGGTGGCTACACCTTC; CDR3aa: CASSLQGGGGYTF; v_gene: TRBV5-1; abundance: .; d_gene: .; j_gene: TRBJ1-2
CDR3nt: TGTGCCAGCAGTTTATCGGGGGGTGCCTACAATGAGCAGTTCTTC; CDR3aa: CASSLSGGAYNEQFF; v_gene: TRBV27; abundance: once; d_gene: .; j_gene: TRBJ2-1
CDR3nt: TGTGCCACCAGCAGAGTCCAGGGGGTGGGCAACACTGAAGCTTTCTTT; CDR3aa: CATSRVQGVGNTEAFF; v_gene: TRBV15; abundance: .; d_gene: TRBD1; j_gene: TRBJ1-1
CDR3nt: TGTGCCAGCAGTCCTAGGGGGCGCGGTCAGCCCCAGCATTTT; CDR3aa: CASSPRGRGQPQHF; v_gene: TRBV27; abundance: .; d_gene: TRBD1; j_gene: TRBJ1-5
CDR3nt: TGTGCCAGTAAAATTCTGGGCCGGGACACCAGCTCCCTTAACTATGGCTACACCTTC; CDR3aa: CASKILGRDTSSLNYGYTF; v_gene: TRBV19; abundance: .; d_gene: .; j_gene: TRBJ1-2
CDR3nt: TGTGCCAGCTCAAGCACGCGGGGGGGAGGCTACACCTTC; CDR3aa: CASSSTRGGGYTF; v_gene: TRBV18; abundance: .; d_gene: .; j_gene: TRBJ1-2
CDR3nt: TGTGCCAGCAGCTTATGGGGCCAGGAAGTGCGCGGCTACACCTTC; CDR3aa: CASSLWGQEVRGYTF; v_gene: TRBV5-8; abundance: many; d_gene: .; j_gene: TRBJ1-2
CDR3nt: TGTGCCAGCATCCCCTCTTGGGGGGGTTACGGCTACACCTTC; CDR3aa: CASIPSWGGYGYTF; v_gene: TRBV6-5; abundance: .; d_gene: .; j_gene: TRBJ1-2
CDR3nt: TGTGCCAGCAGTCCACTAGCGGGCGAGAGCACAGATACGCAGTATTTT; CDR3aa: CASSPLAGESTDTQYF; v_gene: TRBV2; abundance: .; d_gene: TRBD2; j_gene: TRBJ2-3
CDR3nt: TGTGCCAGCAGTTCCTCACCCGGGAGGGGCTACTATGGCTACACCTTC; CDR3aa: CASSSSPGRGYYGYTF; v_gene: TRBV27; abundance: .; d_gene: .; j_gene: TRBJ1-2
CDR3nt: TGTGCCAGCAGTGAAGGGCCAGATATATACGAGCAGTACTTC; CDR3aa: CASSEGPDIYEQYF; v_gene: TRBV6-1; abundance: .; d_gene: .; j_gene: TRBJ2-7
CDR3nt: TGTGCCAGCTCAGACCCGGGACATCCAGGGCCAAAAGAGACCCAGTACTTC; CDR3aa: CASSDPGHPGPKETQYF; v_gene: TRBV18; abundance: .; d_gene: .; j_gene: TRBJ2-5
CDR3nt: TGTGCCAGCAGCGTAGGGGGGACACAAGCTAACTATGGCTACACCTTC; CDR3aa: CASSVGGTQANYGYTF; v_gene: TRBV9; abundance: .; d_gene: .; j_gene: TRBJ1-2
CDR3nt: TGTGCCACCAGCAGGGATGGGACCACAGGGGTGAGGGCCTCTGGGGCCAACGTCCTGACTTTC; CDR3aa: CATSRDGTTGVRASGANVLTF; v_gene: TRBV15; abundance: .; d_gene: TRBD1; j_gene: TRBJ2-6
CDR3nt: TGTGCCAGTAGTTCCCGGGGTCTCGTCAATCAGCCCCAGCATTTT; CDR3aa: CASSSRGLVNQPQHF; v_gene: TRBV19; abundance: .; d_gene: .; j_gene: TRBJ1-5
CDR3nt: TGTGCCAGCAGTTACGGGACTAGCGGGTCCTACGAGCAGTACTTC; CDR3aa: CASSYGTSGSYEQYF; v_gene: TRBV6-5; abundance: .; d_gene: TRBD2; j_gene: TRBJ2-7
CDR3nt: TGTGCCAGCAGCCATGAAAACAGGGACAATGAGCAGTTCTTC; CDR3aa: CASSHENRDNEQFF; v_gene: TRBV7-2; abundance: few; d_gene: .; j_gene: TRBJ2-1
CDR3nt: TGTGCCAGCAGCCCCCCCGGGAGCACCATATATTTT; CDR3aa: CASSPPGSTIYF; v_gene: TRBV7-8; abundance: .; d_gene: .; j_gene: TRBJ1-3
CDR3nt: TGCGCCAGCAGCTCCGGACAGCTACAAGAGACCCAGTACTTC; CDR3aa: CASSSGQLQETQYF; v_gene: TRBV5-1; abundance: .; d_gene: .; j_gene: TRBJ2-5
CDR3nt: TGTGCCAGCACCCCGAACCTGGGACAAATGAACACTGAAGCTTTCTTT; CDR3aa: CASTPNLGQMNTEAFF; v_gene: TRBV28; abundance: .; d_gene: .; j_gene: TRBJ1-1
CDR3nt: TGCAGCGTCGTAGGATATGCCGGGGAGACCCAGTACTTC; CDR3aa: CSVVGYAGETQYF; v_gene: TRBV29-1; abundance: .; d_gene: .; j_gene: TRBJ2-5
CDR3nt: TGTGCCAGCAGTTACTCAGGGGGCAACAATCAGCCCCAGCATTTT; CDR3aa: CASSYSGGNNQPQHF; v_gene: TRBV6-5; abundance: .; d_gene: TRBD1; j_gene: TRBJ1-5
CDR3nt: TGTGCCAGCAGCTTTTCCGAGTATGGCTACACCTTC; CDR3aa: CASSFSEYGYTF; v_gene: TRBV5-6; abundance: .; d_gene: .; j_gene: TRBJ1-2